The source of this TCR beta chain is a study of blood T cell repertoires in COVID-19. Whole-study context: There were acute and convalescent COVID-19 samples, and they came from the United States, Italy and Spain. From T cells, B-cell-depleted T cells, or PBMCs came the material, which was cDNA or gDNA.

Trimming left V 1 base short and J 5 bases short, with 8 bases between. This CDR3 spans 13 amino acids. The germline V gene encodes CDR1 SEHNR and CDR2 FQNEAQ (reference sequence). This clone was counted only a few times. Original handling: Estimates of nucleated cell counts were drawn from the amplification of reference gene primers. Method: immunoSEQ multiplex PCR; TCRdb's copy keeps in-frame clones and lacks some. D and trimming come from the DNA, and the V and J calls and clone size come from that table. In the table there are 150,000 to 200,000 clones, around 77% of which are singletons. This clonotype was sampled from a man between 60 and 70 years old with active or convalescent COVID-19. The rearrangement joins TRBV7-9 to TRBJ1-1; D may be TRBD1 (6 bases). Material: peripheral blood. Written as DNA, the CDR3 is TGTGCCAGCAGCTTAGGAGGGACAACTGAAGCTTTCTTT. Its protein product is CASSLGGTTEAFF. The complete variable domain, with remaining parts taken from reference TRBV7-9 and TRBJ1-1, reads DTGVSQNPRHKITKRGQNVTFRCDPISEHNRLYWYRQTLGQGPEFLTYFQNEAQLEKSRLLSDRFSAERPKGSFSTLEIQRTEQGDSAMYLCASSLGGTTEAFFGQGTRLTVV.